This passage covers 32 T cell receptor beta chains from one sample sequenced in a study of T cells in Graves' hyperthyroidism and ophthalmopathy. The source material, RNA transcripts, was used to amplify TCR beta CDR3 regions. Using the HTBI primer set, a first-round RT-PCR was run on the TCR CDR3. TCRdb re-called the multiplex PCR reads through MiXCR, storing one row per CDR3 protein. Of 250,000 to 300,000 distinct CDR3 sequences detected, approximately 18% appear once; the ten largest clones hold just under 40%. The sample consisted of blood. The receptors shown here come from a man aged 45-60 years with Graves' ophthalmopathy.

The chain couples TRBV12-3 or TRBV12-4 to TRBJ1-6; no clear D gene. With 6 bases removed from V and 7 bases from J, the gap between germline ends came to 7 bases. The CDR3 contains 12 residues. The CDR3 nucleotides are TGTGCCAGCAGCCATGAGAATTCACCCCTCCACTTT. Translated, it gives CASSHENSPLHF.

This clonotype was seen repeatedly, ten times or more. In DNA form, the CDR3 reads TGCGCCAGCAGCCAAGCGTGGGGGGAGTCCTACGAGCAGTACTTC. It yields the protein CASSQAWGESYEQYF. J is TRBJ2-7 and V is TRBV4-1; D perhaps matches TRBD2 (6 bases). The germline gives CDR1 MGHRA, CDR2 YSYEKL. Trimming took off 1 base at V and 1 base at J, with 11 bases between the two ends. The CDR3 has 15 amino acids.

This clonotype was observed at least ten times. The V call is TRBV7-8, the J call TRBJ2-1, with 8 bases identical to TRBD1. Germline CDR1 reads SGHVS; CDR2 reads FQNEAQ. This CDR3 comprises 19 residues. The junction had 13 bases not matched to a gene; V was cut back by 0 bases and J by 3 bases. The CDR3 DNA sequence: TGTGCCAGCAGCTTAGCGCGTCAGGGGGCAGAAAGGTTCTACAATGAGCAGTTCTTC. It codes for CASSLARQGAERFYNEQFF.

The rearrangement uses TRBV15 and TRBJ2-7, with D possibly TRBD1 on 6 matching bases. V was trimmed by 4 bases and J by 3 bases, leaving 16 bases between them. The germline V gene encodes CDR1 LNHNV and CDR2 YYDKDF (reference sequence). The CDR3 is 15 amino acids. CDR3 nucleotides: TGTGCCACCAGCACTCAACAGGGACCAAACTACGAGCAGTACTTC. Protein sequence: CATSTQQGPNYEQYF.

This clonotype was detected many times. The CDR3 reads CASSLTQRGPYEQYF. CDR3 sequence (DNA): TGTGCCAGCAGCCTAACCCAGCGGGGCCCCTACGAGCAGTACTTC. The chain couples TRBV11-1 to TRBJ2-7, with 7 bases matching TRBD2. Trimming took 5 bases from V and 2 from J; bases not matched to a gene: 9. This CDR3 region has 15 residues. CDR1 SGHAT and CDR2 FQDESV come from the germline V gene (reference sequence).

The rearrangement links TRBV20-1 to TRBJ1-1; 10 positions agree with TRBD1. V lost 5 bases, J lost 6 bases, and 6 bases stayed unmatched. CDR1 and CDR2 from the germline V gene are DFQATT and SNEGSKA (reference sequence). The CDR3 is 13 residues long. Here the CDR3 DNA reads TGCAGTGCTGTTGACAGGGGGCGAGCTGAAGCTTTCTTT. Its protein product is CSAVDRGRAEAFF.

This clonotype was found many times. This sequence joins TRBV30 and TRBJ1-3, with 7 bases lining up with TRBD1. This CDR3 is 13 amino acids long. J lost 4 bases, V lost 3 bases, and 3 bases had no gene match. Germline V lookup: CDR1 GTSNPN, CDR2 SVGIG (reference sequence). The CDR3 coding sequence is TGTGCCTGGAGGGGGACAGTCGGAAACACCATATATTTT. Protein sequence: CAWRGTVGNTIYF.

This clonotype was counted ten times or more. The chain couples TRBV11-2 to TRBJ1-1, with 7 bases that match TRBD1. CDR1 is SGHAT and CDR2 is FQNNGV in the germline V gene. This CDR3 is built from 12 residues. Trimming took 5 bases from V and 10 from J; bases not matched to a gene: 7. The CDR3, as DNA: TGTGCCAGCAGCCAGGGGGGGGCGGGAGCTTTCTTT. The encoded protein is CASSQGGAGAFF. The full variable domain, in which reference TRBV11-2 and TRBJ1-1 provide the parts outside the CDR3, is EAGVAQSPRYKIIEKRQSVAFWCNPISGHATLYWYQQILGQGPKLLIQFQNNGVVDDSQLPKDRFSAERLKGVDSTLKIQPAKLEDSAVYLCASSQGGAGAFFGQGTRLTVV.

This clonotype has a count of ten or more. V gene TRBV11-2 combines with J gene TRBJ2-1; 9 bases fit TRBD1. Per the germline V gene, CDR1 is SGHAT and CDR2 is FQNNGV. V lost 7 bases, J lost 3 bases, and 10 bases stayed unmatched. This CDR3 is built from 16 residues. The CDR3 is CASTPVAGQGYNEQFF. The CDR3 DNA reads as TGTGCCAGCACCCCCGTCGCGGGACAGGGCTACAATGAGCAGTTCTTC.

This clonotype was observed at least ten times. The V gene is TRBV3-1, the J gene TRBJ1-3; D perhaps matches TRBD1 (6 bases). CDR1 is LGHDT and CDR2 is YNNKEL in the germline V gene (reference sequence). V lost 2 bases and J lost 2, with 7 bases in between. This CDR3 region has 14 residues. CDR3 loop: CASSQTGTGNTIYF. In DNA form, the CDR3 reads TGTGCCAGCAGCCAAACAGGGACTGGAAACACCATATATTTT.

Comment on this clonotype: Because the CDR3's place on the DNA is in doubt, the DNA is left out and the CDR3 is given as listed by TCRdb. CDR3 loop: CASSSDVEGGDYEQYFGPDTIYF. The chain links TRBV7-2 to TRBJ1-3. CDR1 is SGHTA, CDR2 FQGNSA, per germline. The CDR3 is 23 residues long, counting both termini.

This clonotype was observed many times. The V call is TRBV5-8, the J call TRBJ1-5; unclear D gene. The CDR3 spans 12 residues. Deletions cut 2 bases from V and 7 bases from J, with 7 bases between. Per the germline V gene, CDR1 is SGHTS and CDR2 is YDEGEE. The CDR3 reads CASSFTSQPQHF. The CDR3 DNA sequence: TGTGCCAGCAGCTTTACGTCGCAGCCCCAGCATTTT.

There are a few counts of this clonotype. The V call is TRBV5-1, the J call TRBJ2-1; 7 bases line up with TRBD1. V gave up 0 bases and J gave up 8 bases; unmatched junction bases: 5. The germline gives CDR1 SGHRS, CDR2 YFSETQ. This CDR3 is built from 14 residues. CDR3 amino acids: CASSLVQGRYEQFF. The CDR3 DNA is TGCGCCAGCAGCTTGGTACAGGGGCGATATGAGCAGTTCTTC.

This clonotype occurred a few times. V is TRBV4-1 and J is TRBJ1-2; D may be TRBD1 (5 bases). There are 13 residues in the CDR3. Germline V gives CDR1 MGHRA, CDR2 YSYEKL. Trimming took 0 bases from V and 8 from J, leaving 10 bases between them. The CDR3 sequence: CASSQDRVLGYTF. CDR3 coding DNA: TGCGCCAGCAGCCAAGACAGGGTCCTGGGCTACACCTTC.

This clonotype was detected only a few times. The chain joins TRBV4-1 to TRBJ2-7, with 8 positions matching TRBD1. The trim removed 1 base at V and 6 bases at J, leaving 5 bases unmatched. This CDR3 is 14 amino acids long. Looked up from germline, CDR1 is MGHRA and CDR2 is YSYEKL. For the CDR3, the DNA is TGCGCCAGCAGCCAAGTTTTCGACAGGGGCGAGCAGTACTTC. It specifies CASSQVFDRGEQYF.

In this sample, this clonotype turned up many times. The rearrangement uses TRBV7-9 and TRBJ2-7, with a weak D call TRBD2 (6 bases). Trimming took off 0 bases at V and 6 bases at J, with 6 bases between the two ends. The CDR3 is 12 residues long. CDR1 is SEHNR, CDR2 FQNEAQ, per germline (reference sequence). In nucleotides, the CDR3 is TGTGCCAGCAGCTTAGCGGGAGGCGAGCAGTACTTC. It is translated as CASSLAGGEQYF.

The V call is TRBV9, the J call TRBJ2-3; D not resolved. Germline assignment: CDR1 SGDLS and CDR2 YYNGEE. The CDR3 runs to 14 residues. Trimming pared 0 bases from V and 5 bases from J, leaving 10 bases between. The CDR3 reads CASSVANREDTQYF. The CDR3 DNA is TGTGCCAGCAGCGTAGCAAATAGAGAAGATACGCAGTATTTT. The full variable domain, in which reference TRBV9 and TRBJ2-3 provide the parts outside the CDR3, is DSGVTQTPKHLITATGQRVTLRCSPRSGDLSVYWYQQSLDQGLQFLIQYYNGEERAKGNILERFSAQQFPDLHSELNLSSLELGDSALYFCASSVANREDTQYFGPGTRLTVL.

This clonotype was seen a few times. This sequence joins TRBV3-1 and TRBJ2-7; no definite D call. V gave up 1 base and J gave up 3 bases, with 10 bases separating them. This CDR3 contains 14 residues. Germline CDR1 is LGHDT and CDR2 is YNNKEL (reference sequence). The CDR3 nucleotides are TGTGCCAGCAGCCAAGTATCACAGAACTACGAGCAGTACTTC. Encoded protein: CASSQVSQNYEQYF.

This clonotype was seen just once. The rearrangement uses TRBV6-1 and TRBJ2-1; 7 nucleotides agree with TRBD1. From germline, CDR1 is MNHNS and CDR2 SASEGT. CDR3 length: 16 amino acids. The V and J ends lost 3 bases and 2 bases, in that order; junction bases with no gene match: 7. CDR3 nucleotide sequence: TGTGCCAGCAGTGAGCCGGGACAGAGGACCTACAATGAGCAGTTCTTC. Protein sequence: CASSEPGQRTYNEQFF.

This clonotype was detected only once. The J gene is TRBJ2-4, the V gene TRBV6-1; perhaps TRBD1 as D (5 bases). The germline V gene encodes CDR1 MNHNS and CDR2 SASEGT. The CDR3 totals 17 residues. V was cut by 1 base and J by 4 bases, with 17 bases left in between. The CDR3 bases are TGTGCCAGCAGTGAAGAGGCAGGGCCGAACTTTAAAAACATTCAGTACTTC. This codes for CASSEEAGPNFKNIQYF.

This clonotype was seen only a few times. Sequence at one end of the junction differs from germline and may be a read error. This chain connects TRBV29-1 to TRBJ2-5; tentatively, D is TRBD2 (5 bases). The V gene's germline CDR1 is SQVTM and CDR2 ANQGSEA. This CDR3 region has 13 residues. As DNA, the CDR3 is TGCAGCGTTGAACCAGCGGTACAAGAGACCCAGTGCTTC. Translation: CSVEPAVQETQCF.

For the CDR3, the DNA is TGTGCCAGCAGCTTCCAGGGGGTTATCTACAATGAGCAGTTCTTC. Its translation is CASSFQGVIYNEQFF. The chain joins TRBV5-6 to TRBJ2-1; 7 bases align to TRBD1. CDR1 and CDR2 from the germline V gene are SGHDT and YYEEEE. J gave up 3 bases and V 2 bases, and 5 bases lay outside the gene matches. The CDR3 contains 15 residues.

This clonotype was detected ten times or more. This chain connects TRBV2 to TRBJ2-5; perhaps D is TRBD1 or TRBD2 (7 bases each). Trimming removed 3 bases from V and 14 bases from J, with 22 bases in between. The CDR3 length is 14 residues. Germline CDR1 is SNHLY and CDR2 is FYNNEI. Written as DNA, the CDR3 is TGTGCCAGCAGTGAGACAGGGTCGATTAGCGGGTTATACTTC. Its translation is CASSETGSISGLYF.

This clonotype turned up a few times. The V and J genes are TRBV10-3 and TRBJ1-6, with TRBD1 identical over 7 bases. The germline gives CDR1 ENHRY, CDR2 SYGVKD. After removal of 3 bases from V and 10 bases from J, the junction contained 9 bases not matched to a gene. This CDR3 is built from 15 residues. The CDR3 DNA follows: TGTGCCATCAGTGAAGGGGGCGAAAGTAAGTCACCCCTCCACTTT. It specifies CAISEGGESKSPLHF.

This clonotype was recorded many times. The CDR3 DNA sequence: TGTGCCAGCACTCCGGGGAGAGCCAATGAGCAGTTCTTC. Translating it yields CASTPGRANEQFF. The chain joins TRBV28 to TRBJ2-1, with a tentative D call TRBD2 (5 bases). The germline gives CDR1 MDHEN, CDR2 SYDVKM. V was shortened by 7 bases and J by 6 bases, with 13 bases between the two germline ends. The CDR3 length is 13 residues.

In its sample, this clonotype was seen a few times. The chain recombines TRBV6-1 with TRBJ2-7; D gene unclear. Trimming took off 8 bases at V and 0 bases at J, with 14 bases between the two ends. In germline, CDR1 is MNHNS, CDR2 SASEGT. There are 14 residues in the CDR3. The CDR3 DNA reads TGTGCCAGCGGAGATTATCCCAGCTCCTACGAGCAGTACTTC. Protein sequence: CASGDYPSSYEQYF.

The V gene is TRBV29-1, the J gene TRBJ2-7, with D perhaps assigned TRBD1 or TRBD2 (6 bases each). The CDR3 is made up of 13 amino acids. Germline V lookup: CDR1 SQVTM, CDR2 ANQGSEA. Between the trimmed V and J ends, which lost 7 bases and 2 bases, there was a span of 15 bases. The CDR3 protein is CSAGEGGTYEQYF. For the CDR3, the DNA is TGCAGCGCCGGGGAAGGGGGGACCTACGAGCAGTACTTC.

At least ten counts were recorded for this clonotype. The genes are TRBV9 and TRBJ2-2; 15 bases are shared with TRBD2. The CDR3 runs 17 residues. Germline-derived CDR1 and CDR2 are SGDLS and YYNGEE. J gave up 7 bases and V 4 bases, and 8 bases lay outside the gene matches. CDR3 protein: CASSPRTSGRGGGELFF. CDR3 sequence (DNA): TGTGCCAGCAGCCCCCGGACTAGCGGGAGGGGAGGCGGGGAGCTGTTTTTT.

This clonotype showed up just a few times. This rearrangement joins TRBV11-2 to TRBJ1-2; 8 positions agree with TRBD1. V was clipped by 1 base and J by 0 bases; unmatched bases: 10. This CDR3 is 18 amino acids long. Germline CDR1 and CDR2: SGHAT and FQNNGV. CDR3 protein: CASSLVRQGASANYGYTF. The CDR3 nucleotides read TGTGCCAGCAGCTTAGTACGGCAGGGGGCCTCAGCTAACTATGGCTACACCTTC.

In its sample, this clonotype was seen many times. The CDR3 here is CASSMTQGYEQYF. CDR3 bases: TGTGCCAGCAGCATGACACAGGGTTACGAGCAGTACTTC. The gene calls are TRBV7-9 and TRBJ2-7; possibly TRBD1 for D (6 bases). The CDR3 runs to 13 residues. Between the trimmed V and J ends, which lost 5 bases and 4 bases, there was a span of 12 bases. CDR1 SEHNR and CDR2 FQNEAQ come from the germline V gene (reference sequence).

This clonotype was seen many times. The chain links TRBV7-2 to TRBJ2-7; 9 bases align to TRBD2. The CDR3 runs 14 residues. After removal of 4 bases from V and 4 bases from J, the junction contained 5 bases not matched to a gene. The V gene's germline CDR1 is SGHTA and CDR2 FQGNSA. The CDR3 nucleotides are TGTGCCAGCAGCTCGGGACTAGCTCAATACGAGCAGTACTTC. Its translation is CASSSGLAQYEQYF. Full variable domain (rest looked up from reference TRBV7-2 and TRBJ2-7): GAGVSQSPSNKVTEKGKDVELRCDPISGHTALYWYRQSLGQGLEFLIYFQGNSAPDKSGLPSDRFSAERTGGSVSTLTIQRTQQEDSAVYLCASSSGLAQYEQYFGPGTRLTVT.

The rearrangement uses TRBV2 and TRBJ2-3, with TRBD2 matching over 8 bases. Trimming cost V 3 bases and J 1 base; bases outside gene matches: 6. The germline V gene has CDR1 SNHLY and CDR2 FYNNEI. The CDR3 covers 16 residues. The CDR3 DNA is TGTGCCAGCAGTGAGAGTTCGCGGGGGGGCACAGATACGCAGTATTTT. Residues: CASSESSRGGTDTQYF.